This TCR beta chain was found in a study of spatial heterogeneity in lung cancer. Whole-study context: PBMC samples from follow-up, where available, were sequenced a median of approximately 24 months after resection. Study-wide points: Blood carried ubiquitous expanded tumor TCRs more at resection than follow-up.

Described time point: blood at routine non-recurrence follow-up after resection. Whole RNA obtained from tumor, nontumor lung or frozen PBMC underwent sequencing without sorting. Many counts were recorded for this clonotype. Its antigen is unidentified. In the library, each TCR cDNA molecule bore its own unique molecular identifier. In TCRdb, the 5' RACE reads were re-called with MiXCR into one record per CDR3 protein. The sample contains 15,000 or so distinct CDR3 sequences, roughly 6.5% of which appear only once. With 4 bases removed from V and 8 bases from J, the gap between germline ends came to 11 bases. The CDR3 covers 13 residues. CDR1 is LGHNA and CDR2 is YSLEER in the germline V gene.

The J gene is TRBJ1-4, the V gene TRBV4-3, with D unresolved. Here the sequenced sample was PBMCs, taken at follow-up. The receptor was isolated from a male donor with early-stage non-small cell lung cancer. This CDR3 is CASSRTGGEKLFF. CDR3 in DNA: TGCGCCAGCAGCCGAACCGGAGGGGAAAAACTGTTTTTT.